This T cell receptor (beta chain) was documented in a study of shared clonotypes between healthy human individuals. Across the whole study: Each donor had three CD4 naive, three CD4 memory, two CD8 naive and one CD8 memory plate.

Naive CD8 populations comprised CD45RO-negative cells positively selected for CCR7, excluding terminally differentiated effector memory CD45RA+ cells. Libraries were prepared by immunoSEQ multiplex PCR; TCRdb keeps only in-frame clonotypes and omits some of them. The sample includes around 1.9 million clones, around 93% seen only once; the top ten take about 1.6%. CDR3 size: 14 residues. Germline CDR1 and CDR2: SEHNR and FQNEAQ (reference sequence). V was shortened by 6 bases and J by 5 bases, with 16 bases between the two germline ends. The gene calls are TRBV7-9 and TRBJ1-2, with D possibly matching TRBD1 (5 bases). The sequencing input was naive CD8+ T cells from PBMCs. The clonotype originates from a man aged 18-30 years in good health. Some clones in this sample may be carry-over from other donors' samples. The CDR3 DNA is TGTGCCAGCAGTTCAGGGACCTTACATTATGGCTACACCTTC. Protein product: CASSSGTLHYGYTF.